This TCR beta chain was sequenced for a study of blood T cell repertoires in COVID-19. Original processing methods: Amplifying reference gene primers gave estimates of nucleated cell counts. Using immunoSEQ multiplex PCR, the repertoire was profiled, and TCRdb retains in-frame clones only, with some absent. Clone size and the V and J calls come from that table; the DNA yielded D and trimming. Among 100,000 to 150,000 clones listed, roughly 74% were seen once. V was trimmed by 6 bases and J by 4 bases, leaving 14 bases between them. The CDR3 length is 14 residues. Germline values: CDR1 SGHKS, CDR2 YYEKEE (reference sequence).

The sequencing sample was made of peripheral blood. The receptor was derived from an older man with COVID-19, enrolled during active disease. This chain connects TRBV5-5 to TRBJ2-1; a weak D match, TRBD2 (7 bases). The CDR3 sequence is CASMWEGGYNEQFF. The CDR3 nucleotides are TGTGCCAGCATGTGGGAGGGGGGATACAATGAGCAGTTCTTC.